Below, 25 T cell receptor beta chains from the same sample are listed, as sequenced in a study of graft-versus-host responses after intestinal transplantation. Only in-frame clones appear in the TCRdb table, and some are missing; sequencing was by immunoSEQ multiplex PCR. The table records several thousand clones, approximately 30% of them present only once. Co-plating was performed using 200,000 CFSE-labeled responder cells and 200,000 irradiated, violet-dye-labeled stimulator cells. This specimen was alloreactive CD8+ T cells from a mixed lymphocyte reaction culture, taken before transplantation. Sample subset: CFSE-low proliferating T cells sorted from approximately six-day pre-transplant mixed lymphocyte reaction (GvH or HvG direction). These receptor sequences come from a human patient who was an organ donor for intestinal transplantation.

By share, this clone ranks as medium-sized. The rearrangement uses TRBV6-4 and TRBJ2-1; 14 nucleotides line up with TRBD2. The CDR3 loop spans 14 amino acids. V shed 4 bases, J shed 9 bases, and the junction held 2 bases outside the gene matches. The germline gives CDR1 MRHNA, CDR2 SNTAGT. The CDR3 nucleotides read TGTGCCAGCAGTGCCGGGACTAGCGGGAGTGAGCAGTTCTTC. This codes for CASSAGTSGSEQFF.

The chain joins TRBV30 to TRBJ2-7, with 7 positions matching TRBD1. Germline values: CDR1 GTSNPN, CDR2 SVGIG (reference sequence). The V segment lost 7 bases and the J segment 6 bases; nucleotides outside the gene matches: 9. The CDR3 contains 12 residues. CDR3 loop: CAFDRVGSEQYF. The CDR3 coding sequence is TGTGCCTTTGACAGGGTAGGGAGCGAGCAGTACTTC.

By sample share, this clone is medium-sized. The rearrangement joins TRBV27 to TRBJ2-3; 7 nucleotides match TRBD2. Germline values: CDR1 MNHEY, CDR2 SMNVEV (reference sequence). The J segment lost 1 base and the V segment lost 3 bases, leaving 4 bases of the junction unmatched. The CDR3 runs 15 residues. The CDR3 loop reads CASSFSGKGTDTQYF. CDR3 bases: TGTGCCAGCAGTTTCAGCGGGAAGGGCACAGATACGCAGTATTTT.

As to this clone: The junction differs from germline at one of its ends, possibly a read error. The CDR3 nucleotides read TGTGCCAGCAGCCAAGTACTAGCGGGAGGTCCAGATACGCAGTATTTT. Translation gives CASSQVLAGGPDTQYF. The V call is TRBV4-1, the J call TRBJ2-3, with 12 bases lining up with TRBD2. CDR3 length: 16 residues. Germline V CDR1 and CDR2: MGHRA, YSYEKL.

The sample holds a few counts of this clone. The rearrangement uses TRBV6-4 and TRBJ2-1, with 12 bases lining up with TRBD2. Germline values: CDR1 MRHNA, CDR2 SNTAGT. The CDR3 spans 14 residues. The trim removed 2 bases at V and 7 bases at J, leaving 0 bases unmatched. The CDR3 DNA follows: TGTGCCAGCAGTGACGGGACTAGCGGGAATGAGCAGTTCTTC. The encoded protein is CASSDGTSGNEQFF.

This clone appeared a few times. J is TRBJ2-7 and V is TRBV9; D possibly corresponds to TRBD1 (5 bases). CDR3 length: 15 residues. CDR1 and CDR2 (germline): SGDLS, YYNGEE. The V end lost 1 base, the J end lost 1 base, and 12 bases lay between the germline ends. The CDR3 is CASSVSPGWSYEQYF. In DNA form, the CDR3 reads TGTGCCAGCAGCGTATCCCCAGGGTGGTCCTACGAGCAGTACTTC.

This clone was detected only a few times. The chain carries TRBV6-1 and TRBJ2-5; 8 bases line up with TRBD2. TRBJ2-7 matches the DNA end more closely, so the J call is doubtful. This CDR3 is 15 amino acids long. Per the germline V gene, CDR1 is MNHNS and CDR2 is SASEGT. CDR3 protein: CASSEETSGSYEQYF. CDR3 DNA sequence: TGTGCCAGCAGTGAAGAAACTAGCGGCTCCTACGAGCAGTACTTC.

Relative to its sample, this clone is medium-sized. CDR3 in DNA: TGTGCCAGCAGTCTTGGGACAGGCTATGGCTACACCTTC. As protein: CASSLGTGYGYTF. This rearrangement joins TRBV27 to TRBJ1-2, with 8 bases matching TRBD1. Per the germline V gene, CDR1 is MNHEY and CDR2 is SMNVEV (reference sequence). The junction had 3 bases not matched to a gene; V was cut back by 5 bases and J by 4 bases. There are 13 residues in the CDR3.

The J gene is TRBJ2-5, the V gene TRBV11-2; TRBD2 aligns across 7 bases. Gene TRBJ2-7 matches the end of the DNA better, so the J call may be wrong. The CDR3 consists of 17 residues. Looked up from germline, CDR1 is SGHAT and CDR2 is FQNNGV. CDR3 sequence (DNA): TGTGCCAGCAGCTTAGGGGGAGGGAGAGGGCGGTCCTACGAGCAGTACTTC. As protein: CASSLGGGRGRSYEQYF.

The CDR3 DNA reads as TGTGCCAGCAGCCCCCGGGGGACTAGCGGGGGCGGCCATGAGCAGTTCTTC. This gives the protein CASSPRGTSGGGHEQFF. The V call is TRBV9, the J call TRBJ2-1, with 14 bases fitting TRBD2. The germline CDR1 and CDR2 sequences are SGDLS and YYNGEE. V was pared by 4 bases and J by 8 bases, with 11 bases of the junction left unmatched. The CDR3 is 17 residues long.

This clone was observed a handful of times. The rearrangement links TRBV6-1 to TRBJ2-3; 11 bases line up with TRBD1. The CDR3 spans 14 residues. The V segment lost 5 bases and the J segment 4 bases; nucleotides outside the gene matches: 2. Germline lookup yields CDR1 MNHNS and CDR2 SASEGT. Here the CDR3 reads CASSPGQGADTQYF. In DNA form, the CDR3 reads TGTGCCAGCAGTCCGGGACAGGGGGCAGATACGCAGTATTTT.

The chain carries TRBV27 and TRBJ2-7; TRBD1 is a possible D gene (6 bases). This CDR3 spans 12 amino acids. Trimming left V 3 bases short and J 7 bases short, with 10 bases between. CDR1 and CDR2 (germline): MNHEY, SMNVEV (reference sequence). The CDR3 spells CASSFLTGEQYF. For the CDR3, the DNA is TGTGCCAGCAGTTTCCTAACAGGGGAGCAGTACTTC.

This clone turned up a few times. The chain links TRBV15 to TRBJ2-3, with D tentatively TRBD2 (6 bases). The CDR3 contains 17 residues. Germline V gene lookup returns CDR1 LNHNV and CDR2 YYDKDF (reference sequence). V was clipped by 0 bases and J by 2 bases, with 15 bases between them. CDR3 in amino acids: CATSRDGGSRPTDTQYF. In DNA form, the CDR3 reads TGTGCCACCAGCAGAGATGGGGGGTCGCGGCCCACAGATACGCAGTATTTT.

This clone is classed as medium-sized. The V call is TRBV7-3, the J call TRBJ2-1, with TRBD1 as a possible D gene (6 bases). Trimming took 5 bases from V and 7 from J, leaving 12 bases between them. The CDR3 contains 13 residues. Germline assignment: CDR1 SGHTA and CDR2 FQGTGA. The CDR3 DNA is TGTGCCAGCAGCATGATAAGGGGGAATGAGCAGTTCTTC. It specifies CASSMIRGNEQFF.

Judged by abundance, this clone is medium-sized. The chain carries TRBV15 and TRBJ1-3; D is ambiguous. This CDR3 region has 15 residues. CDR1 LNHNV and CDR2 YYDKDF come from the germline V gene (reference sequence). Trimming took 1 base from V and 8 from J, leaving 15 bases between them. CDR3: CATSRVGEGPDTIYF. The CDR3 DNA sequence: TGTGCCACCAGCAGAGTGGGTGAGGGTCCGGACACCATATATTTT.

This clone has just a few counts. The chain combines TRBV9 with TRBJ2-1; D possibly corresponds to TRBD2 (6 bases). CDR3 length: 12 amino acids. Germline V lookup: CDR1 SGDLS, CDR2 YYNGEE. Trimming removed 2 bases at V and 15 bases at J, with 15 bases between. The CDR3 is CASSVAGGQRFF. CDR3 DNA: TGTGCCAGCAGCGTCGCAGGAGGGCAGCGGTTCTTC.

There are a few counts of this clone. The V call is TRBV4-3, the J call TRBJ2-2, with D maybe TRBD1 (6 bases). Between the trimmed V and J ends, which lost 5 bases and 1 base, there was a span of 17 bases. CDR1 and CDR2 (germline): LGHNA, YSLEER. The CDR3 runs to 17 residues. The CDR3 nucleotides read TGCGCCAGCAGCAAGGGACAACTTTTTCTGAACACCGGGGAGCTGTTTTTT. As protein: CASSKGQLFLNTGELFF.

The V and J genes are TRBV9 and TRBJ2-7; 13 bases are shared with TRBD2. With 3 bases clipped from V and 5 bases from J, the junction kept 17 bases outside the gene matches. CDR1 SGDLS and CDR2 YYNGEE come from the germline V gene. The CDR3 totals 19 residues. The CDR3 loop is CASSGNPKTSGRIRDEQYF. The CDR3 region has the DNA TGTGCCAGCAGCGGGAACCCCAAGACTAGCGGGAGGATTCGCGACGAGCAGTACTTC.

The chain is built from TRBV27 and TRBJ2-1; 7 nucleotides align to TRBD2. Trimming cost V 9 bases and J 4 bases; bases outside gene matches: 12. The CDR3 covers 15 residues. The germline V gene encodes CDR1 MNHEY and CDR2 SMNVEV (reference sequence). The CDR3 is CASHLGASGYNEQFF. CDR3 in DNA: TGTGCCAGTCATCTTGGCGCTAGCGGTTACAATGAGCAGTTCTTC.

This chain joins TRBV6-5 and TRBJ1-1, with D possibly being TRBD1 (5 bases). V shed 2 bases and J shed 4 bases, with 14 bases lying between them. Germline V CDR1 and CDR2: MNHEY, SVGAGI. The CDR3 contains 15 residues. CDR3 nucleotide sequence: TGTGCCAGCAGTTACACTGAGCGGGGGGTCACTGAAGCTTTCTTT. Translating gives CASSYTERGVTEAFF.

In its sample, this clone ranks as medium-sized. The CDR3 DNA reads TGTGCCAGCAGCCTAGGACAGGGTGCAGATACGCAGTATTTT. Translated, it gives CASSLGQGADTQYF. The chain recombines TRBV4-2 with TRBJ2-3, with 8 bases fitting TRBD1. V lost 4 bases, J lost 4 bases, and 4 bases stayed unmatched. This CDR3 region has 14 residues. The V gene's germline CDR1 is LGHNA and CDR2 YNFKEQ.

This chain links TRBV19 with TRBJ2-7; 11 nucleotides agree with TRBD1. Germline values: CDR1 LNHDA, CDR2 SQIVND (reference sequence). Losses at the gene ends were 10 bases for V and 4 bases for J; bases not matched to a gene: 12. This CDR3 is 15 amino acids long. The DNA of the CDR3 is TGTGCCACAAAACCGGGACAGGGGGGTTTGTACGAGCAGTACTTC. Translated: CATKPGQGGLYEQYF.

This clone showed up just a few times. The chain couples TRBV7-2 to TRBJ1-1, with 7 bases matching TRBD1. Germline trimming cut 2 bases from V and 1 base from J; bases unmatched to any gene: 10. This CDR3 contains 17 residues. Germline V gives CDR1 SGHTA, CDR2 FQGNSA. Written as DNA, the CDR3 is TGTGCCAGCAGCTTACTTTTTGCAGGGGGGCGGAACACTGAAGCTTTCTTT. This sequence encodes CASSLLFAGGRNTEAFF.

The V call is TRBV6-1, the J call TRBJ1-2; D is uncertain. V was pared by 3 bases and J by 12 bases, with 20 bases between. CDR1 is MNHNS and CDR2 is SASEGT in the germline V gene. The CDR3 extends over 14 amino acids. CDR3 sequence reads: CASSDRGRAVGDTF. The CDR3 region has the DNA TGTGCCAGCAGTGACCGGGGAAGGGCTGTTGGGGACACCTTC.

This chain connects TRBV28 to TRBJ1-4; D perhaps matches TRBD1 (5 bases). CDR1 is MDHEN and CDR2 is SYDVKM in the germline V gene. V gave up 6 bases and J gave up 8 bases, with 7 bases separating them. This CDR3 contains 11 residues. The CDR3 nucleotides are TGTGCCAGCAGCGCAGGGGAAAAACTGTTTTTT. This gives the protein CASSAGEKLFF.